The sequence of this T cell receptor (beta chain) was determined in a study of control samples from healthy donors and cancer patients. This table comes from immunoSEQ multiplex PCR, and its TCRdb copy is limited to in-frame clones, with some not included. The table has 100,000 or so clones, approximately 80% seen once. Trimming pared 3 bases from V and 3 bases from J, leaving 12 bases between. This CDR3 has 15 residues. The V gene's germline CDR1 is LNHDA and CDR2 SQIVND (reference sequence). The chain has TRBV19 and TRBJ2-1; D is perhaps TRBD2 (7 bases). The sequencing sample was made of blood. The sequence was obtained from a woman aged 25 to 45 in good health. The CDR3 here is CASSIDGGLYNEQFF. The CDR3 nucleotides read TGTGCCAGTAGTATCGACGGGGGGCTCTACAATGAGCAGTTCTTC. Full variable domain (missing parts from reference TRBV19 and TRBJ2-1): DGGITQSPKYLFRKEGQNVTLSCEQNLNHDAMYWYRQDPGQGLRLIYYSQIVNDFQKGDIAEGYSVSREKKESFPLTVTSAQKNPTAFYLCASSIDGGLYNEQFFGPGTRLTVL.